One sample yielded the 8 T cell receptor beta chains listed below, sequenced in a study of shared clonotypes between healthy human individuals. CD45RO-negative cells were positively selected for CCR7, leaving out terminally differentiated effector memory CD45RA+ cells. Clones were sequenced by immunoSEQ multiplex PCR, and TCRdb holds only the in-frame ones, with some missing. The sample lists fewer than 850,000 clones; about 96% were seen once. The sample was naive CD8+ T cells sorted from blood. These receptors originate from a man younger than 45 in good health.

This sequence joins TRBV4-3 and TRBJ2-7, with TRBD2 matching over 10 bases. Looked up from germline, CDR1 is LGHNA and CDR2 is YSLEER. The V gene end was trimmed by 3 bases and the J gene end by 4 bases; junction bases not matched to a gene: 9. The CDR3 covers 16 residues. The CDR3 is CASSQEAGGVWYEQYF. In DNA, the CDR3 is TGCGCCAGCAGCCAGGAAGCGGGAGGGGTTTGGTACGAGCAGTACTTC.

V and J are TRBV5-1 and TRBJ1-1; the D is unclear. Germline CDR1 SGHRS, CDR2 YFSETQ. Between the trimmed V and J ends, which lost 3 bases and 1 base, there was a span of 16 bases. CDR3 size: 16 residues. CDR3: CASSSDPDEWNTEAFF. Written as DNA, the CDR3 is TGCGCCAGCAGCTCCGACCCAGACGAATGGAACACTGAAGCTTTCTTT.

The J gene is TRBJ2-1, the V gene TRBV4-3; 11 positions agree with TRBD2. This CDR3 contains 17 residues. CDR1 is LGHNA, CDR2 YSLEER, per germline. After removal of 1 base from V and 6 bases from J, the junction contained 8 bases not matched to a gene. The DNA of the CDR3 is TGCGCCAGCAGCCAAGCCTGGGGCCTAGCGGGAGGCAATGAGCAGTTCTTC. It is translated as CASSQAWGLAGGNEQFF.

The CDR3 here is CASSVEGAVDEQFF. The CDR3, as DNA: TGTGCCAGCAGCGTAGAGGGGGCGGTCGATGAGCAGTTCTTC. The chain links TRBV9 to TRBJ2-1; 7 nucleotides line up with TRBD1. The ends lost 0 bases at V and 8 bases at J; junction bases unmatched: 5. This CDR3 spans 14 amino acids. Germline-derived CDR1 and CDR2 are SGDLS and YYNGEE.

J is TRBJ2-7 and V is TRBV9, with D hard to call. Germline lookup yields CDR1 SGDLS and CDR2 YYNGEE. Trimming left V 7 bases short and J 6 bases short, with 11 bases between. The CDR3 totals 11 residues. The CDR3 sequence: CASGALGEQYF. CDR3 sequence (DNA): TGTGCCAGCGGAGCCTTGGGCGAGCAGTACTTC.

This chain connects TRBV7-2 to TRBJ1-1; tentative D call: TRBD1 (6 bases). Looked up from germline, CDR1 is SGHTA and CDR2 is FQGNSA. The CDR3 consists of 14 residues. Trimming left V 2 bases short and J 1 base short, with 8 bases between. The CDR3 region is CASSLLDRNTEAFF. Here the CDR3 DNA reads TGTGCCAGCAGCTTATTGGACAGGAACACTGAAGCTTTCTTT. The full variable domain, rest sourced from reference TRBV7-2 and TRBJ1-1, is GAGVSQSPSNKVTEKGKDVELRCDPISGHTALYWYRQSLGQGLEFLIYFQGNSAPDKSGLPSDRFSAERTGGSVSTLTIQRTQQEDSAVYLCASSLLDRNTEAFFGQGTRLTVV.

The V gene is TRBV27, the J gene TRBJ2-1, with 14 positions matching TRBD2. V gave up 5 bases and J gave up 12 bases; unmatched junction bases: 21. Germline lookup yields CDR1 MNHEY and CDR2 SMNVEV (reference sequence). The CDR3 totals 19 residues. The CDR3 sequence: CASSPRPGTSGGPSCVQFF. CDR3 DNA: TGTGCCAGCAGTCCGCGTCCCGGGACTAGCGGGGGTCCCTCTTGTGTGCAGTTCTTC.

The V and J genes are TRBV7-7 and TRBJ1-1; D remains unclear. The CDR3 runs 13 residues. Per germline, CDR1 SSHAT and CDR2 FNYEAQ (reference sequence). Trimming shortened V by 4 bases and J by 5 bases, and 11 bases separated the two germline ends. The CDR3 DNA reads TGTGCCAGCAGCTCCGATATCTATACTGAAGCTTTCTTT. Its translation: CASSSDIYTEAFF. Using reference TRBV7-7 and TRBJ1-1 for the parts outside the CDR3, the full variable domain is GAGVSQSPRYKVTKRGQDVTLRCDPISSHATLYWYQQALGQGPEFLTYFNYEAQPDKSGLPSDRFSAERPEGSISTLTIQRTEQRDSAMYRCASSSDIYTEAFFGQGTRLTVV.